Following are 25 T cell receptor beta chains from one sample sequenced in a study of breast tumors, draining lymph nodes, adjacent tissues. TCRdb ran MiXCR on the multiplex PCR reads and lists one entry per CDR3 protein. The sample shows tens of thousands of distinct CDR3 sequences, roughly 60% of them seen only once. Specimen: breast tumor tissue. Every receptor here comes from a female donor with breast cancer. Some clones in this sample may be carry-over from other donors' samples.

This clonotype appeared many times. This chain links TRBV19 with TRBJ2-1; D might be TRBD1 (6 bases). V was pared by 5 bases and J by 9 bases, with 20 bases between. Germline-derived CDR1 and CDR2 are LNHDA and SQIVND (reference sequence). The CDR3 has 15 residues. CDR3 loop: CASSVTGSTGGEQFF. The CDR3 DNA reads TGTGCCAGTAGTGTGACAGGTTCTACCGGCGGTGAGCAGTTCTTC.

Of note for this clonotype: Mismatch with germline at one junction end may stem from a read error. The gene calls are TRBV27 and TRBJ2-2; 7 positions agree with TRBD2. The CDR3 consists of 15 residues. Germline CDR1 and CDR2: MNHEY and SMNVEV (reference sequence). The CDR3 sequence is CASSFGGTFTGELCF. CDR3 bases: TGTGCCAGCAGTTTCGGGGGGACCTTCACCGGTGAGCTGTGTTTT.

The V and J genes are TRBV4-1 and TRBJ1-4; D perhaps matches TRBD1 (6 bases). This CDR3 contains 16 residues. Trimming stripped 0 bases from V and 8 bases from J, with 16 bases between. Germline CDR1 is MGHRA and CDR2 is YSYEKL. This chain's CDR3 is CASSQDPNRASEKLFF. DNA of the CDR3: TGCGCCAGCAGCCAAGATCCCAACAGGGCCAGCGAAAAACTGTTTTTT.

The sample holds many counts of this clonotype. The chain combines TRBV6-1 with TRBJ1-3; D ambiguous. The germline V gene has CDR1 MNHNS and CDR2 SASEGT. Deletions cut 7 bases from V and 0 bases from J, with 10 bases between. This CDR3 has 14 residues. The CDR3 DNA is TGTGCCAGCAAAAAGGGAGGCTCTGGAAACACCATATATTTT. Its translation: CASKKGGSGNTIYF.

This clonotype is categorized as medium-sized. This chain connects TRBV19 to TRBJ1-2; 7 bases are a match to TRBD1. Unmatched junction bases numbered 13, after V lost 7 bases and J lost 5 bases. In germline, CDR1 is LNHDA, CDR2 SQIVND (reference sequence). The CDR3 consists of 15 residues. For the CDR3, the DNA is TGTGCCAGTATCGCCCAAGGGACAGAGGGATATGGCTACACCTTC. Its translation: CASIAQGTEGYGYTF.

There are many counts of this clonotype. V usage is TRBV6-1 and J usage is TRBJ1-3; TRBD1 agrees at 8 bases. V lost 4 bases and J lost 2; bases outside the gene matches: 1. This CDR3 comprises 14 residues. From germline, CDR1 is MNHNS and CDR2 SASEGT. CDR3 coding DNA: TGTGCCAGCAGTGTGGACAGGGCTGGAAACACCATATATTTT. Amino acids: CASSVDRAGNTIYF.

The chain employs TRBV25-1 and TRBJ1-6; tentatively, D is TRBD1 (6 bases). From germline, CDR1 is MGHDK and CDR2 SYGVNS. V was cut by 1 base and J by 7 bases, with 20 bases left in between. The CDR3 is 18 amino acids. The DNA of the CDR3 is TGTGCCAGCAGTGAATGGAGTCAGGGGAGCTTCGTCAATTCACCCCTCCACTTT. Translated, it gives CASSEWSQGSFVNSPLHF.

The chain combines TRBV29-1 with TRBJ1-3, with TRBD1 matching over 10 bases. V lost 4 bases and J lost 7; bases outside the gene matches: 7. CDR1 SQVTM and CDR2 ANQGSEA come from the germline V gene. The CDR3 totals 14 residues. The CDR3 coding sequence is TGCAGCGTTGCTCCCCGGACAGGGGGGAACACCATATATTTT. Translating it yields CSVAPRTGGNTIYF.

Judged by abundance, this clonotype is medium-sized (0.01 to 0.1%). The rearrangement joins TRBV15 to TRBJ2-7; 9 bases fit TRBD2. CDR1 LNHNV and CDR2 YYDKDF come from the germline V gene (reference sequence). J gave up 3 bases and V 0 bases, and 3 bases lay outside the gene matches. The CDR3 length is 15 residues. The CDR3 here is CATSRDQRGDYEQYF. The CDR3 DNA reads TGTGCCACCAGCAGAGATCAGCGGGGGGACTACGAGCAGTACTTC.

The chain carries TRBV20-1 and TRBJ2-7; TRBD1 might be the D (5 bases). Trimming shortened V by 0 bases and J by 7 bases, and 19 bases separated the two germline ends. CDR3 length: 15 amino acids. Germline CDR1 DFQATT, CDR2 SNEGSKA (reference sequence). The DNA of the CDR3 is TGCAGTGCTAGAGACGGAGACAGTCAGACCTGGGAGCAGTACTTC. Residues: CSARDGDSQTWEQYF.

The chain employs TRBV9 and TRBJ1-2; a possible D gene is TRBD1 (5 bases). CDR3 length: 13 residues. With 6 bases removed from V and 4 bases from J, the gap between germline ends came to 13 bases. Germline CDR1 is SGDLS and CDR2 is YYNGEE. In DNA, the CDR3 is TGTGCCAGCACCTCCGGGGGGATCTATGGCTACACCTTC. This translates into CASTSGGIYGYTF.

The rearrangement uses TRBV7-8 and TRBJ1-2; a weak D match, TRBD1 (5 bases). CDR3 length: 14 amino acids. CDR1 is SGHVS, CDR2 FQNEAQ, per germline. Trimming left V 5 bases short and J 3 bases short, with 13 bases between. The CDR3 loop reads CASSRGIGDYGYTF. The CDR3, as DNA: TGTGCCAGCAGCCGGGGGATAGGGGACTATGGCTACACCTTC.

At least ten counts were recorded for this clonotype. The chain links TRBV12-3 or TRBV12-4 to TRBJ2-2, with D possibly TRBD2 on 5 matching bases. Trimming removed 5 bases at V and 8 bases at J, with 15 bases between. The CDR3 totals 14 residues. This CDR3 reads CASSPRTPGGELFF. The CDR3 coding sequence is TGTGCCAGCAGTCCGAGGACTCCCGGTGGGGAGCTGTTTTTT.

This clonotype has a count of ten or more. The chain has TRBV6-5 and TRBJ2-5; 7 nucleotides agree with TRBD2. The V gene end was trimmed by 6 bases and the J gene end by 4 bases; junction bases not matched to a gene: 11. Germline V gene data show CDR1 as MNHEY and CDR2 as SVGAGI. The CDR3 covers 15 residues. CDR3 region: CASSSGAGLRETQYF. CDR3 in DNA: TGTGCCAGCAGCAGCGGAGCGGGGTTACGAGAGACCCAGTACTTC.

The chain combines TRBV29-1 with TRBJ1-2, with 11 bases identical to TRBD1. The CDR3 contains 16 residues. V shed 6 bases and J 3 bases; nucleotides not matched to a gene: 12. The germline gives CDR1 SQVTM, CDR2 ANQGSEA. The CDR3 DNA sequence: TGCAGCGTCTTACACCGGGACAGGGGGGTATACTATGGCTACACCTTC. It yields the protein CSVLHRDRGVYYGYTF.

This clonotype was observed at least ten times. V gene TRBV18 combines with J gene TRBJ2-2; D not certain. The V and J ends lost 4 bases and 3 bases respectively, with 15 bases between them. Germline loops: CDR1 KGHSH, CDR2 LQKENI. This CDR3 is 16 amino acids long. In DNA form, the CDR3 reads TGTGCCAGCTCACGAGCCCAAAGGGCAGACACCGGGGAGCTGTTTTTT. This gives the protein CASSRAQRADTGELFF. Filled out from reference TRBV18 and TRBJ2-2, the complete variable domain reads NAGVMQNPRHLVRRRGQEARLRCSPMKGHSHVYWYRQLPEEGLKFMVYLQKENIIDESGMPKERFSAEFPKEGPSILRIQQVVRGDSAAYFCASSRAQRADTGELFFGEGSRLTVL.

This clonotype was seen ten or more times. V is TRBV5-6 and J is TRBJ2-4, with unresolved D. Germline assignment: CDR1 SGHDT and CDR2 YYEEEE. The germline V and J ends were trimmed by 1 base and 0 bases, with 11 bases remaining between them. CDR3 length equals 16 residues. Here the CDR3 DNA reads TGTGCCAGCAGCTTGCCGGCAGGAGTAGCCAAAAACATTCAGTACTTC. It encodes CASSLPAGVAKNIQYF.

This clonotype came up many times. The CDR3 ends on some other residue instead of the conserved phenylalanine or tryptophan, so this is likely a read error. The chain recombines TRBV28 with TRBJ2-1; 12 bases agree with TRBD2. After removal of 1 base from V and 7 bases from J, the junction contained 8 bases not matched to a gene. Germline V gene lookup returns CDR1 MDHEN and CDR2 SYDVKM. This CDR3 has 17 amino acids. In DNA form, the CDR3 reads TGTGCCAGCAGTTTATCTAGCGGGAGGGCCGAAGTGAATGAGCAGTTCCTC. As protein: CASSLSSGRAEVNEQFL.

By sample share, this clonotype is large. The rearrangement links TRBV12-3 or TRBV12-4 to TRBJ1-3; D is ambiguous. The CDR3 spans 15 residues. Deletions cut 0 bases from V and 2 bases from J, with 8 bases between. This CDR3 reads CASSLAGGAGNTIYF. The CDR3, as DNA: TGTGCCAGCAGTTTAGCAGGTGGTGCTGGAAACACCATATATTTT.

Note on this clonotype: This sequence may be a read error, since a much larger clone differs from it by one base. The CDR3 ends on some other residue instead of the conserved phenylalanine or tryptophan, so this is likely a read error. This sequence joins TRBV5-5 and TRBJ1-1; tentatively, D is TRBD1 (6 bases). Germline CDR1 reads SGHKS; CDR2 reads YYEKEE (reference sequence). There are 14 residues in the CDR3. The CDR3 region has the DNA TGCGCCAGCAGCTACGGACAGCTTCGCACTGAAGCTTTCTCT. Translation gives CASSYGQLRTEAFS.

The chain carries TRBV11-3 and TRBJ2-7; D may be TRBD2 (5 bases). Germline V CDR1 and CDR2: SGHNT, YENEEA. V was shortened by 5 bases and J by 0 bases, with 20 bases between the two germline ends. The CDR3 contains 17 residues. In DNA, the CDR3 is TGTGCCAGCAGCGATCCCTGGCGGGCCTCAAGCTCCTACGAGCAGTACGTC. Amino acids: CASSDPWRASSSYEQYV.

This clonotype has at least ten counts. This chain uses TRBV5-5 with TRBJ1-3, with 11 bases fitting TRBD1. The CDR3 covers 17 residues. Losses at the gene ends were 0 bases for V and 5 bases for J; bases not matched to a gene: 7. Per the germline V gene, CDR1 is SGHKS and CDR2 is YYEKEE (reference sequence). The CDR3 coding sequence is TGTGCCAGCAGCTTGGCTGTGGGACAGGGGGGTAGAAACACCATATATTTT. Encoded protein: CASSLAVGQGGRNTIYF. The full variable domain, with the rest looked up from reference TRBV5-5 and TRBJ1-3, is DAGVTQSPTHLIKTRGQQVTLRCSPISGHKSVSWYQQVLGQGPQFIFQYYEKEERGRGNFPDRFSARQFPNYSSELNVNALLLGDSALYLCASSLAVGQGGRNTIYFGEGSWLTVV.

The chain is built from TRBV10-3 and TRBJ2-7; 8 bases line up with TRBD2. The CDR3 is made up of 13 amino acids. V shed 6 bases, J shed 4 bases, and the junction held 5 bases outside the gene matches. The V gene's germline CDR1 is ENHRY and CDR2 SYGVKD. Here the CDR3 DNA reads TGTGCCATCAGATTAGCGGGGACGTACGAGCAGTACTTC. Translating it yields CAIRLAGTYEQYF.

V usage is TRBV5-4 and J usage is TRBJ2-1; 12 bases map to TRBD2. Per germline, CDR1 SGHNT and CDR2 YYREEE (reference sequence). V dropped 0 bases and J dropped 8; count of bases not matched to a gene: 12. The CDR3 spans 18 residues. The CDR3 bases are TGTGCCAGCAGCTTGGCCAGGGGTTTGACTAGCGGGAGACATGAGCAGTTCTTC. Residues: CASSLARGLTSGRHEQFF.

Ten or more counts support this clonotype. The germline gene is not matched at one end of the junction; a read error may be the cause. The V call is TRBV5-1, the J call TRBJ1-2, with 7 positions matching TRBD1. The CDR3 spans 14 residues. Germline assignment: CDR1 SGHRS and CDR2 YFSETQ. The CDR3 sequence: CASSLGQGVYGYAF. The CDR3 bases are TGCGCCAGCAGCTTGGGACAGGGCGTCTACGGCTACGCCTTC.